This T cell receptor (beta chain) was sequenced for a study of blood T cell repertoires in COVID-19 (dated by TCRdb to 2020 to 2021). The study in broad terms: Samples from collaborators originated in the United States, Italy and Spain and spanned both the acute and convalescent phases of COVID-19. A freely available public database, intended as a resource for researchers studying the immune response to SARS-CoV-2, is where the repertoires were released. Deeply sampled blood TCRbeta repertoires from subjects exposed to, actively infected with, or recovered from COVID-19 were included in the dataset. Where HLA class I and class II types were available, the types were taken from metadata supplied by the sample provider, not from assay-based typing. The prospective study material was composed of cDNA or gDNA derived from T cells, B-cell-depleted T cells, or PBMCs. The samples were drawn from two sources: the first 160 participants of the ongoing ImmuneRACE study, and 950 to 1,500 subjects contributed by 6 global collaborators. The sample metadata nearly always contained a de-identified subject ID, COVID-19 status, age in years and sex. Overall study outcomes, separate from this receptor: Clinical and demographic metadata were provided uncurated, with the amount varying by source and participant.

The immunoSEQ Assay, a bias-controlled multiplex PCR, was used to amplify TCRbeta CDR3 regions from genomic DNA. Per the authors' processing: Nucleated cell counts per sample were estimated from amplification of reference gene primers within the assay. To quantify the absolute abundance of each unique TCRbeta CDR3 rearrangement, sequence reads were collapsed and filtered. For each sample, productive Simpson clonality was calculated as the square root of Simpson's diversity index across productive rearrangements. TCRdb obtained this table from immuneACCESS and retained in-frame rearrangements with V and J assigned. These tables miss some clones; where compared with another copy, unresolved V genes account for less than half of the shortfall, and the remainder is unexplained. For V, J and clone size, that table is used; D and trimming come from the DNA. The sample contains 250,000 to 300,000 clones, almost 90% of them found a single time. Approximately 2.1% of the sample lies in the top ten.

As concerns this clone: Its cognate antigen has yet to be identified. No per-base quality is available; no much larger clone lies one base away.

The CDR3 measures 17 amino acids from cysteine to phenylalanine. This entry keeps only the CDR3 DNA: 51 bases, framed from base 1. V is clipped by 5 bases and J by 0 bases, and the sequence between their germline boundaries is 17 bases long. For CDR1 and CDR2, the germline V gene (reference sequence) lists LNHDA and SQIVND. One collaborating source in Seattle enrolled patients during active infection and followed them longitudinally through the course of disease. Each collaborating institution followed its own protocols to collect whole blood in K2EDTA tubes. Collaborator samples were shipped for TCRbeta analysis as frozen whole blood, isolated PBMCs, or DNA extracted from either sample type.

Recombination connected TRBV19 to TRBJ2-4; the D gene is perhaps TRBD1, on 5 matching bases. Sequencing was carried out using peripheral blood. This sequence was found in a woman aged 60-75 years with COVID-19, enrolled during active disease. The DNA sequence is given as TGTGCCAGTAGTGTAAGACAAAGGGGTCTAGCCAAAAACATTCAGTACTTC. It is translated as CASSVRQRGLAKNIQYF.